These 9 T cell receptor beta chains originate from one sample sequenced in a study of cytomegalovirus exposure and HLA in healthy donors. In the PCR, 60 Vbeta and 13 Jbeta primers were used. Method: immunoSEQ multiplex PCR; TCRdb's copy keeps in-frame clones and lacks some. The data contain 150,000 to 200,000 clones, around 72% of them singletons. Sequenced: PBMCs. Receptors originate from a man between 45 and 60 years old in good health and CMV-seronegative.

This clone has just one count. V and J are TRBV5-1 and TRBJ1-1, with 7 bases lining up with TRBD1. The CDR3 is 13 residues long. The V gene end was trimmed by 3 bases and the J gene end by 5 bases; junction bases not matched to a gene: 4. CDR1 SGHRS and CDR2 YFSETQ come from the germline V gene. CDR3 sequence: CASSSSGGTEAFF. CDR3 DNA: TGCGCCAGCAGCTCCTCAGGGGGGACTGAAGCTTTCTTT.

The CDR3 sequence is CASSRTGNYEQYF. Here the CDR3 DNA reads TGTGCCAGCAGCCGGACGGGAAATTACGAGCAGTACTTC. The chain is built from TRBV16 and TRBJ2-7; D might be TRBD2 (5 bases). This CDR3 has 13 amino acids. The ends were cut back, 4 bases at V and 4 bases at J, with 11 bases in the middle. Germline values: CDR1 KGHSY, CDR2 FQNENV.

This clone was detected a few times. The V call is TRBV28, the J call TRBJ1-2; D perhaps matches TRBD1 (6 bases). V lost 3 bases and J 0 bases, leaving 11 bases between the germline ends. The CDR3 runs 15 residues. Germline V CDR1 and CDR2: MDHEN, SYDVKM. The CDR3 region is CASSFLQGANYGYTF. CDR3 DNA: TGTGCCAGCAGTTTCTTACAGGGAGCTAACTATGGCTACACCTTC.

This clone has more than one count but fewer than ten. The CDR3 reads CASTRQRNTGELFF. The CDR3 bases are TGTGCCAGTACCCGACAGAGGAACACCGGGGAGCTGTTTTTT. The V and J genes are TRBV19 and TRBJ2-2; D perhaps matches TRBD1 (5 bases). Per the germline V gene, CDR1 is LNHDA and CDR2 is SQIVND (reference sequence). V shed 7 bases and J shed 1 base, with 10 bases lying between them. CDR3 length: 14 amino acids.

This chain links TRBV19 with TRBJ2-6; D is perhaps TRBD2 (5 bases). The CDR3 contains 16 residues. In germline, CDR1 is LNHDA, CDR2 SQIVND (reference sequence). The V gene lost 7 bases and the J gene lost 0 bases, with 13 bases spanning the gap. DNA of the CDR3: TGTGCCAGTAACGAGGCGGACTTCTCTGGGGCCAACGTCCTGACTTTC. Translation: CASNEADFSGANVLTF.

CDR3: CSVAPGGRYGYTF. CDR3 DNA sequence: TGCAGCGTTGCTCCGGGGGGACGCTATGGCTACACCTTC. J is TRBJ1-2 and V is TRBV29-1; D is possibly TRBD1 (5 bases). CDR1 is SQVTM, CDR2 ANQGSEA, per germline. This CDR3 has 13 residues. Trimming cost V 4 bases and J 4 bases, with 13 bases left between them.

The chain is built from TRBV6-5 and TRBJ1-5; D possibly corresponds to TRBD1 (5 bases). Germline V lookup: CDR1 MNHEY, CDR2 SVGAGI. The CDR3 is 13 residues long. V was cut by 4 bases and J by 7 bases, with 11 bases left in between. The CDR3, as DNA: TGTGCCAGCAGTTTGACAGTTTACCAGCCCCAGCATTTT. Encoded protein: CASSLTVYQPQHF.

The chain uses TRBV6-4 and TRBJ2-1, with 13 bases matching TRBD2. Unmatched junction bases numbered 7, after V lost 4 bases and J lost 7 bases. This CDR3 contains 16 residues. Germline assignment: CDR1 MRHNA and CDR2 SNTAGT. This CDR3 reads CASSGPTSGGVNEQFF. The CDR3 coding sequence is TGTGCCAGCAGTGGCCCCACTAGCGGGGGGGTTAATGAGCAGTTCTTC.

With regard to this clone: Mismatch with germline at one junction end may stem from a read error. This chain connects TRBV4-3 to TRBJ2-1, with D unresolved. CDR3 length equals 16 residues. CDR1 and CDR2 (germline): LGHNA, YSLEER. Written as DNA, the CDR3 is TGCGCCAGCAGTCAAGTCCGAGGCCCCGGTACACATGAGCAGTTCTTC. Translating it yields CASSQVRGPGTHEQFF.